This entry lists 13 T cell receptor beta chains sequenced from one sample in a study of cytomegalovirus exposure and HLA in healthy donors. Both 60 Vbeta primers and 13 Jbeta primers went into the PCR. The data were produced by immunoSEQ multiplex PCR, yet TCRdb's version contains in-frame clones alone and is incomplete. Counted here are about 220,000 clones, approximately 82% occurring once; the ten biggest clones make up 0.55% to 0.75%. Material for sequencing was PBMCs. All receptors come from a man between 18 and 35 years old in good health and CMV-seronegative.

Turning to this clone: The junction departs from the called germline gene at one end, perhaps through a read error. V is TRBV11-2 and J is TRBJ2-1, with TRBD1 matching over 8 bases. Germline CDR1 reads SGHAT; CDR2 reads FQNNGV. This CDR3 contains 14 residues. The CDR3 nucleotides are TGTGCCAGCAGTTTAGGACAGGGTTACAATGAGCAGTTCTTC. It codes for CASSLGQGYNEQFF.

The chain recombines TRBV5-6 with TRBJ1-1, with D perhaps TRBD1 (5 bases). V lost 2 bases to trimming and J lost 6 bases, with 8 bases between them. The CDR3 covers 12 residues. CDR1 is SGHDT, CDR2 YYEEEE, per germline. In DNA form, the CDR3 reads TGTGCCAGCAGCTTAGGGGTCGCTGAAGCTTTCTTT. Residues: CASSLGVAEAFF. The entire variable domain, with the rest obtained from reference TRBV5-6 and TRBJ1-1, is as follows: DAGVTQSPTHLIKTRGQQVTLRCSPKSGHDTVSWYQQALGQGPQFIFQYYEEEERQRGNFPDRFSGHQFPNYSSELNVNALLLGDSALYLCASSLGVAEAFFGQGTRLTVV.

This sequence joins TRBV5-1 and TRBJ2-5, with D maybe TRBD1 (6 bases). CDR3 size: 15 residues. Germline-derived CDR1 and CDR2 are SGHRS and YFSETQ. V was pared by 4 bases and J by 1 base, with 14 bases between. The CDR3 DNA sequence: TGCGCCAGCAGCCCCGGGACACCCCGCCAAGAGACCCAGTACTTC. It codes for CASSPGTPRQETQYF.

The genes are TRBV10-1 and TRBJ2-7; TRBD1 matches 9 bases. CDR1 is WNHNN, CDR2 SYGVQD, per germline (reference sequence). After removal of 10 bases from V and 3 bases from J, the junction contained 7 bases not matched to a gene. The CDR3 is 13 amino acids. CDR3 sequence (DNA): TGCGCCACTCAGAGGGGACAGGGCTACGAGCAGTACTTC. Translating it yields CATQRGQGYEQYF.

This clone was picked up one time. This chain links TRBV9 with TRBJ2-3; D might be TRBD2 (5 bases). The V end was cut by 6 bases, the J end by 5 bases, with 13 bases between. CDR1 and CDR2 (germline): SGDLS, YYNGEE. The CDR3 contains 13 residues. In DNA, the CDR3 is TGTGCCAGCAAAACTAGTCTTGTAGATACGCAGTATTTT. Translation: CASKTSLVDTQYF.

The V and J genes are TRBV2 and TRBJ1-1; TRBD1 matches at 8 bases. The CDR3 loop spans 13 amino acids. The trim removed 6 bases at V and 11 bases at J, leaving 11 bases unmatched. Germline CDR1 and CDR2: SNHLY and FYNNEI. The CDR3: CASREPGQVEAFF. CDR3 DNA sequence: TGTGCCAGCAGAGAACCGGGACAGGTAGAGGCTTTCTTT. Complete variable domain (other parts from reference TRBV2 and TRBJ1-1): EPEVTQTPSHQVTQMGQEVILRCVPISNHLYFYWYRQILGQKVEFLVSFYNNEISEKSEIFDDQFSVERPDGSNFTLKIRSTKLEDSAMYFCASREPGQVEAFFGQGTRLTVV.

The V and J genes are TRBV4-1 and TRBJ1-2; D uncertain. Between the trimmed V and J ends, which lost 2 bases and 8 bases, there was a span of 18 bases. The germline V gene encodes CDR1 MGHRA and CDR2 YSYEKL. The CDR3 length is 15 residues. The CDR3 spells CASSQQKQKGGGYTF. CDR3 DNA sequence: TGCGCCAGCAGCCAACAAAAACAGAAGGGCGGGGGCTACACCTTC.

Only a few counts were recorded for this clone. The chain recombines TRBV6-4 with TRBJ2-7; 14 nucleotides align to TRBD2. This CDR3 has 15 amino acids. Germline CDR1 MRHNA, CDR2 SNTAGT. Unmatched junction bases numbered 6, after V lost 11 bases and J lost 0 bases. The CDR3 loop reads CARPGTSGSSYEQYF. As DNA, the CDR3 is TGTGCCCGCCCTGGGACTAGCGGGAGCTCCTACGAGCAGTACTTC.

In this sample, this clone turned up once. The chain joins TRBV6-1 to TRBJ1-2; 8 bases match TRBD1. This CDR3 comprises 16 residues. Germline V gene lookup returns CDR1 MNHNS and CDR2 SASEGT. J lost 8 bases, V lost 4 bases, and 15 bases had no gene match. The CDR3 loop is CASSAHGQGLMGGYTF. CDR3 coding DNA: TGTGCCAGCAGTGCCCACGGACAGGGCCTGATGGGGGGCTACACCTTC.

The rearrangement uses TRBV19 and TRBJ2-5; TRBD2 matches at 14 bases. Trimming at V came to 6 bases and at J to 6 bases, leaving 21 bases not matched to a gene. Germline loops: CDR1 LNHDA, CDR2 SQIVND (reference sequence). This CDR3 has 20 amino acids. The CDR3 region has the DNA TGTGCCAGTAGCGGCAGACCGGGACTAGCGGGAGTGGAGGGTCTGCAGACCCAGTACTTC. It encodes CASSGRPGLAGVEGLQTQYF.

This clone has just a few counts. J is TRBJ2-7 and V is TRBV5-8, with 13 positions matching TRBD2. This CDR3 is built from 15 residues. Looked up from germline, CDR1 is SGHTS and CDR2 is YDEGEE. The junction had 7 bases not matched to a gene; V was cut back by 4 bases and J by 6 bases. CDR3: CASSIGLAGVAEQYF. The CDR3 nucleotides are TGTGCCAGCAGCATCGGACTAGCGGGAGTAGCCGAGCAGTACTTC.

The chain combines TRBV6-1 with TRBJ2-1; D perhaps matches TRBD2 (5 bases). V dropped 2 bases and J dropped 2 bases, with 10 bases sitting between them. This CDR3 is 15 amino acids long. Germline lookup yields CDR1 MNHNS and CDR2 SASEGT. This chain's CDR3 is CASSELSGTYNEQFF. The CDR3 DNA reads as TGTGCCAGCAGTGAATTATCCGGGACCTACAATGAGCAGTTCTTC.

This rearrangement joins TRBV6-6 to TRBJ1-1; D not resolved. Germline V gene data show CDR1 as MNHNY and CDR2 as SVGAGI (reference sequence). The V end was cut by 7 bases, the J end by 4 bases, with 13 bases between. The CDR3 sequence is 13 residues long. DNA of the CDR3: TGTGCCAGCACTTCCGAGCTCGTCACTGAAGCTTTCTTT. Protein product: CASTSELVTEAFF.